In this sample, the clone carrying this T cell receptor beta chain turned up a few times. Its antigen is currently unknown. This sample was included in a study of beta chain features in type 1 diabetes. Findings of the study overall: People with Type 1 diabetes carried modestly yet significantly shorter TCRB CDR3s in all four CD4+ subsets.

CDR1 and CDR2 (germline): SGHDN, FVKESK. The CDR3 has 17 residues. Trimming took 6 bases from V and 8 from J; bases not matched to a gene: 21. The sequenced template was cDNA made from the entire isolated RNA. Some clones are missing from TCRdb's copy, which holds only in-frame ones; the method was immunoSEQ multiplex PCR. The sample lists under 300,000 clones; approximately 14% were seen once. The source is a man between 25 and 39 years old with type 1 diabetes. The chain combines TRBV14 with TRBJ1-2; 7 bases agree with TRBD1. The sequencing input was naive CD4+ T cells from blood. CDR3 DNA: TGTGCCAGCAGTCGGGCCCGTGGGACAGTCCTAACAGACGGCTACACCTTC. It yields the protein CASSRARGTVLTDGYTF.